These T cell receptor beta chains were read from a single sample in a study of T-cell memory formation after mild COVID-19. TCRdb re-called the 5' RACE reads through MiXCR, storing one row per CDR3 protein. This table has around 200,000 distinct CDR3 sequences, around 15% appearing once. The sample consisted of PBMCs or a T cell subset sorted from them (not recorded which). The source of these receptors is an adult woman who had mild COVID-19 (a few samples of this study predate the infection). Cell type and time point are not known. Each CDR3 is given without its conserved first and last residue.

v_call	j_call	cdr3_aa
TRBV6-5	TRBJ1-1	ASSRNGFTEAF
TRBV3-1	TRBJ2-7	ASSQDPGASTEQY
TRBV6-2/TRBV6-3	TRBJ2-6	ASSLYWKVSGANVLT
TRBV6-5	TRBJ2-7	ASRQTSGSSYEQY
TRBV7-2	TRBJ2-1	ASRVGGSGDWNEQF
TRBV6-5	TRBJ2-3	ASRGTRTSTDTQY
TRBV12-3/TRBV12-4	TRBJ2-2	ASRRGTGGTGELF
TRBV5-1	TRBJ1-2	ASSPGQLLTSYGYT
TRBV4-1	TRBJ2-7	ASSQSTGDSGEQY
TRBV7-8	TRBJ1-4	ASRSGTRNEKLF
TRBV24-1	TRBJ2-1	ATSVQIGTSGRAGDDEQF
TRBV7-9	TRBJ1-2	ASSRSRQGGGYGYT
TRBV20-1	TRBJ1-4	SAKKGANEKLF
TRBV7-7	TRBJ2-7	ASSPGTTSEQY
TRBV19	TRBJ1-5	ASSLYREVRSQPQH
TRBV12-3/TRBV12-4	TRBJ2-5	ASSSAGRKETQY
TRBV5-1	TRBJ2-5	ASSLEGGQETQY
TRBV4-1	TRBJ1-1	ASRPREGAGITEAF
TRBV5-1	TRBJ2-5	ASQNQGTQY
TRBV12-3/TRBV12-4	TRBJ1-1	ASSFGGGNTEAF
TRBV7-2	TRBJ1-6	ASRLWTESSYNSPLH
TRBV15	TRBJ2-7	ATRRGGTYEQY
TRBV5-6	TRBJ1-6	ASRPGGSYNSPLH
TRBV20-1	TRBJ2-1	SASSQRGGNEQF
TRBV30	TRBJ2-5	AWSQGLVGGETQY
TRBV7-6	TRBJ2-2	ASSPRDRGFNTGELF
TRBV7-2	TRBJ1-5	ASSSQAGEVQPQH
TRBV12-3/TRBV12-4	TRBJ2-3	ASRTVLTDTQY
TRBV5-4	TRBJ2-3	ASSVASGSYTDTQY
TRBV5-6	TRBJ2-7	ASSLIDSYEQY
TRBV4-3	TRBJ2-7	ASSQTQRENYEQY
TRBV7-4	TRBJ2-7	ASSARDIAYEQY
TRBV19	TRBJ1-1	ASSLTPGQGNTEAF
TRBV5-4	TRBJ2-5	ASSLAGGRRETQY
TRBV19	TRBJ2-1	ASRDRVNEQF
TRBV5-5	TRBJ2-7	ASSLEAFPNYEQY
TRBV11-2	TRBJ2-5	ASSSGPMGETQY
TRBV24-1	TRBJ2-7	ATGPGGSYEQY
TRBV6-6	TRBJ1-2	ASSAQSGTGVRGYT
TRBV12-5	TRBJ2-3	ASGLVLRGLAGSSTDTQY
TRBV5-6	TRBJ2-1	ASRWGSNEQF
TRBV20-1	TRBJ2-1	SASGVGEQF
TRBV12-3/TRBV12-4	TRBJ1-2	ASSSGPPGYT
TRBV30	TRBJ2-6	AHRGPGANVLT
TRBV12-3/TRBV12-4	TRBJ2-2	ASSPRTSRSVGELF
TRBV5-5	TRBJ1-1	ASSRTGENTEAF